This TCR beta chain was identified during a study of blood T cell repertoires in COVID-19. The repertoire was sequenced with immunoSEQ multiplex PCR; TCRdb's copy has only in-frame clones and lacks some. Of about 110,000 clones in the sample, around 85% were seen once. V lost 6 bases, J lost 0 bases, and 12 bases lay in between. CDR3 length equals 15 residues. Germline assignment: CDR1 SGHVS and CDR2 FQNEAQ. The sequence derives from a woman in her fifties or sixties with COVID-19, enrolled during active disease. V is TRBV7-8 and J is TRBJ2-1; D is perhaps TRBD2 (5 bases). Sequenced material: peripheral blood. CDR3 sequence reads: CASRSSGSSYNEQFF. The CDR3 DNA reads as TGTGCCAGCAGGTCTTCGGGGAGCTCCTACAATGAGCAGTTCTTC.